These 23 T cell receptor beta chains share one sample of origin, sequenced in a study of spatial heterogeneity in lung cancer. This sample's time point: sample taken at primary tumor resection. In each case, whole RNA from tumor, nontumor lung or frozen PBMC was sequenced unsorted. TCRdb analysed the 5' RACE reads with MiXCR anew, one entry per CDR3 protein. The sample carries 20,000 to 25,000 distinct CDR3 sequences, approximately 3.3% recorded once. The sequencing here drew on PBMCs, taken at surgery. The receptors originated from a female donor with early-stage non-small cell lung cancer.

This clonotype was recorded a few times. This chain's CDR3 is CASSLLRASGNTIYF. The CDR3 DNA is TGTGCCAGCAGTTTACTACGGGCGAGTGGAAACACCATATATTTT. The rearrangement joins TRBV12-3 or TRBV12-4 to TRBJ1-3; D gene uncertain. This CDR3 region has 15 residues. V lost 2 bases and J 3 bases, leaving 11 bases between the germline ends.

V gene TRBV20-1 combines with J gene TRBJ2-6; possibly TRBD1 for D (6 bases). The germline V gene encodes CDR1 DFQATT and CDR2 SNEGSKA (reference sequence). V was cut by 3 bases and J by 2 bases, with 11 bases left in between. The CDR3 has 15 residues. DNA of the CDR3: TGCAGTGCTAGCATCGCAGGGGCTGGGGCCAACGTCCTGACTTTC. It translates to CSASIAGAGANVLTF.

This clonotype was recorded at least ten times. The V and J genes are TRBV29-1 and TRBJ2-3; possible D gene TRBD1, 6 bases. Trimming shortened V by 6 bases and J by 4 bases, and 14 bases separated the two germline ends. Germline CDR1 SQVTM, CDR2 ANQGSEA. The CDR3 length is 13 residues. CDR3 DNA: TGCAGCGTGGGAACAGGGCGCCCAGATACGCAGTATTTT. It translates to CSVGTGRPDTQYF.

This clonotype has ten or more counts. V gene TRBV7-9 combines with J gene TRBJ1-3; 10 positions match TRBD1. Trimming at V came to 6 bases and at J to 7 bases, leaving 6 bases not matched to a gene. Germline CDR1 and CDR2: SEHNR and FQNEAQ (reference sequence). The CDR3 consists of 14 residues. The chain's CDR3 is CASSPGTGENTIYF. Written as DNA, the CDR3 is TGTGCCAGCAGTCCCGGGACAGGGGAGAACACCATATATTTT.

This clonotype has ten or more counts. CDR3 in DNA: TGTGCCAGCAGTGGGAGGACAGCCTCCTACGAGCAGTACTTC. Encoded protein: CASSGRTASYEQYF. This sequence joins TRBV6-1 and TRBJ2-7; possibly TRBD1 for D (6 bases). Germline loops: CDR1 MNHNS, CDR2 SASEGT. V was trimmed by 4 bases and J by 0 bases, leaving 10 bases between them. This CDR3 has 14 residues.

This clonotype was picked up many times. V usage is TRBV4-1 and J usage is TRBJ2-3; D might be TRBD2 (6 bases). The germline V and J ends were trimmed by 0 bases and 4 bases, with 17 bases remaining between them. Germline assignment: CDR1 MGHRA and CDR2 YSYEKL. CDR3 length equals 17 residues. The CDR3 region has the DNA TGCGCCAGCAGCCAAGAATTTGGGCGGGAATTTGCAGATACGCAGTATTTT. Its protein product is CASSQEFGREFADTQYF.

Many counts were recorded for this clonotype. The CDR3 reads CASSPEGQIYTGELFF. The CDR3 DNA reads TGCGCCAGCAGCCCGGAGGGACAGATTTACACCGGGGAGCTGTTTTTT. V gene TRBV5-1 combines with J gene TRBJ2-2; the D gene is possibly TRBD1 (7 bases). Germline CDR1 is SGHRS and CDR2 is YFSETQ. With 4 bases removed from V and 3 bases from J, the gap between germline ends came to 16 bases. This CDR3 contains 16 residues.

At least ten counts were recorded for this clonotype. The gene calls are TRBV27 and TRBJ2-5; 7 nucleotides align to TRBD2. Germline assignment: CDR1 MNHEY and CDR2 SMNVEV (reference sequence). The CDR3 sequence is 17 residues long. V shed 4 bases, J shed 2 bases, and the junction held 13 bases outside the gene matches. DNA of the CDR3: TGTGCCAGCAGTTCGATCGTCCTAGGGGAGGGACAAGAGACCCAGTACTTC. Its protein product is CASSSIVLGEGQETQYF.

A word on this clonotype: This may arise from a read error, as a much more abundant clone is one base away. The chain has TRBV7-9 and TRBJ2-7; a possible D gene is TRBD1 (5 bases). The CDR3 sequence is 14 residues long. The germline gives CDR1 SEHNR, CDR2 FQNEAQ (reference sequence). Trimming pared 8 bases from V and 5 bases from J, leaving 19 bases between. The CDR3: CASGDAPRVDEQYF. CDR3 nucleotides: TGTGCCAGCGGCGACGCCCCCAGGGTCGACGAGCAGTACTTC.

The J gene is TRBJ2-2, the V gene TRBV5-1, with D unclear. The CDR3 is 14 amino acids. Per the germline V gene, CDR1 is SGHRS and CDR2 is YFSETQ. Trimming left V 2 bases short and J 6 bases short, with 11 bases between. The CDR3 region is CASSLRSGPGELFF. In DNA form, the CDR3 reads TGCGCCAGCAGCTTAAGATCTGGTCCCGGGGAGCTGTTTTTT. Full variable domain (outside the CDR3, taken from reference TRBV5-1 and TRBJ2-2): KAGVTQTPRYLIKTRGQQVTLSCSPISGHRSVSWYQQTPGQGLQFLFEYFSETQRNKGNFPGRFSGRQFSNSRSEMNVSTLELGDSALYLCASSLRSGPGELFFGEGSRLTVL.

This clonotype was observed at least ten times. Written as DNA, the CDR3 is TGTGCCAGCAGTTTGAGACTAGCGGGAGTTTCTAGCACAGATACGCAGTATTTT. Translating gives CASSLRLAGVSSTDTQYF. The V and J genes are TRBV27 and TRBJ2-3; 12 bases are a match to TRBD2. V lost 3 bases and J lost 0; bases outside the gene matches: 7. The CDR3 has 18 residues. Germline loops: CDR1 MNHEY, CDR2 SMNVEV (reference sequence).

This clonotype was counted at least ten times. The V call is TRBV7-9, the J call TRBJ1-2; D uncertain. This CDR3 comprises 14 residues. The germline V and J ends were trimmed by 1 base and 7 bases, with 13 bases remaining between them. Germline lookup yields CDR1 SEHNR and CDR2 FQNEAQ (reference sequence). CDR3 bases: TGTGCCAGCAGCTTAGATGCGACAATGCCTGGCTACACCTTC. It is translated as CASSLDATMPGYTF. Together with reference TRBV7-9 and TRBJ1-2, the CDR3 gives the full variable domain: DTGVSQNPRHKITKRGQNVTFRCDPISEHNRLYWYRQTLGQGPEFLTYFQNEAQLEKSRLLSDRFSAERPKGSFSTLEIQRTEQGDSAMYLCASSLDATMPGYTFGSGTRLTVV.

The sample holds many counts of this clonotype. The CDR3 DNA follows: TGCGCCAGCTGGCCCGCCGGAGAGCGGGAGTGGGGGGAGCTGTTTTTT. It codes for CASWPAGEREWGELFF. V and J are TRBV10-2 and TRBJ2-2; TRBD2 matches 8 bases. The CDR3 contains 16 residues. Unmatched junction bases numbered 16, after V lost 8 bases and J lost 8 bases. Germline V gene lookup returns CDR1 WSHSY and CDR2 SAAADI.

This clonotype has ten or more counts. The chain couples TRBV3-1 to TRBJ1-1; D is uncertain. The length of the CDR3 is 11 residues. Germline lookup yields CDR1 LGHDT and CDR2 YNNKEL (reference sequence). V lost 1 base to trimming and J lost 9 bases, with 6 bases between them. CDR3 nucleotide sequence: TGTGCCAGCAGCCAAGCGGGAAAAGCTTTCTTT. Translated, it gives CASSQAGKAFF.

This clonotype appeared many times. The chain carries TRBV5-5 and TRBJ2-2, with D hard to call. Germline V gives CDR1 SGHKS, CDR2 YYEKEE (reference sequence). V lost 0 bases, J lost 1 base, and 7 bases lay in between. This CDR3 has 15 residues. The CDR3 region has the DNA TGTGCCAGCAGCTTGGCGCCAGAGAACACCGGGGAGCTGTTTTTT. It specifies CASSLAPENTGELFF. Together with reference TRBV5-5 and TRBJ2-2, the CDR3 gives the full variable domain: DAGVTQSPTHLIKTRGQQVTLRCSPISGHKSVSWYQQVLGQGPQFIFQYYEKEERGRGNFPDRFSARQFPNYSSELNVNALLLGDSALYLCASSLAPENTGELFFGEGSRLTVL.

This clonotype was observed many times. The chain employs TRBV4-2 and TRBJ2-2; 15 bases fit TRBD2. The CDR3 runs 19 residues. The J segment lost 4 bases and the V segment lost 8 bases, leaving 14 bases of the junction unmatched. Germline lookup yields CDR1 LGHNA and CDR2 YNFKEQ. Written as DNA, the CDR3 is TGTGCCAGCGACGATTCGAGGACTAGCGGGAGGGCGGCCACCGGGGAGCTGTTTTTT. It is translated as CASDDSRTSGRAATGELFF.

This clonotype was counted ten times or more. The chain uses TRBV7-9 and TRBJ1-1, with no clear D. This CDR3 is 14 amino acids long. V lost 1 base, J lost 1 base, and 7 bases lay in between. CDR1 is SEHNR and CDR2 is FQNEAQ in the germline V gene (reference sequence). Written as DNA, the CDR3 is TGTGCCAGCAGCTTAGTGCAACGGAACACTGAAGCTTTCTTT. This gives the protein CASSLVQRNTEAFF.

Many counts were recorded for this clonotype. This chain joins TRBV20-1 and TRBJ1-2; TRBD1 might be the D (6 bases). Trimming shortened V by 5 bases and J by 4 bases, and 17 bases separated the two germline ends. The CDR3 totals 14 residues. Germline lookup yields CDR1 DFQATT and CDR2 SNEGSKA (reference sequence). CDR3 residues: CSAFDRSGSYGYTF. The CDR3 DNA sequence: TGCAGTGCTTTCGACAGGAGCGGATCCTATGGCTACACCTTC.

This clonotype has ten or more counts. The V and J genes are TRBV2 and TRBJ1-2; D not certain. CDR1 and CDR2 (germline): SNHLY, FYNNEI. V was pared by 2 bases and J by 3 bases, with 10 bases between. The CDR3 runs to 14 residues. The CDR3 spells CASSELTLDYGYTF. The CDR3 DNA is TGTGCCAGCAGTGAACTTACCCTGGACTATGGCTACACCTTC.

In this sample, this clonotype turned up many times. The chain couples TRBV5-1 to TRBJ2-1; weak D call: TRBD2 (6 bases). CDR1 and CDR2 (germline): SGHRS, YFSETQ. Deletions cut 4 bases from V and 2 bases from J, with 16 bases between. The CDR3 is 16 residues long. Here the CDR3 DNA reads TGCGCCAGCAGCCCGGTCGGGGGAGGAACCTACAATGAGCAGTTCTTC. Its protein is CASSPVGGGTYNEQFF.

This clonotype counts as medium-sized (0.01 to 0.1%). The chain is built from TRBV7-9 and TRBJ2-7; D may be TRBD2 (6 bases). Germline CDR1 and CDR2: SEHNR and FQNEAQ (reference sequence). The CDR3 totals 13 residues. The V and J ends lost 5 bases and 6 bases respectively, with 14 bases between them. CDR3 region: CASSHPTSSEQYF. In DNA form, the CDR3 reads TGTGCCAGCAGCCACCCGACTAGTTCCGAGCAGTACTTC.

The sample holds many counts of this clonotype. As DNA, the CDR3 is TGTGCCAGCAGCTTAACCGGAAGGGTAGCGGAGAGCTACGAGCAGTACTTC. Amino acid sequence: CASSLTGRVAESYEQYF. V is TRBV7-8 and J is TRBJ2-7, with D perhaps TRBD2 (6 bases). This CDR3 comprises 17 residues. Trimming took off 2 bases at V and 3 bases at J, with 20 bases between the two ends. Germline CDR1 is SGHVS and CDR2 is FQNEAQ. Variable domain in full (rest from reference TRBV7-8 and TRBJ2-7): GAGVSQSPRYKVAKRGQDVALRCDPISGHVSLFWYQQALGQGPEFLTYFQNEAQLDKSGLPSDRFFAERPEGSVSTLKIQRTQQEDSAVYLCASSLTGRVAESYEQYFGPGTRLTVT.

This clonotype was detected many times. The rearrangement uses TRBV12-3 or TRBV12-4 and TRBJ2-7; D is unresolved. This CDR3 comprises 13 residues. With 6 bases removed from V and 2 bases from J, the gap between germline ends came to 11 bases. The CDR3 coding sequence is TGTGCCAGCAGCCGTGCCGCTGCCTACGAGCAGTACTTC. This gives the protein CASSRAAAYEQYF.